These 23 T cell receptor beta chains originate from one sample sequenced in a study of PD-1 blockade in classical Hodgkin lymphoma. As to time point: cycle 4 day 1 (C4D1), after 6 weeks of nivolumab. Every patient experienced relapse after autologous stem cell transplantation, and brentuximab vedotin exposure varied. Magnetic depletion of unwanted cells isolated CD4+ T cells from thawed PBMCs. The table came from immunoSEQ multiplex PCR; TCRdb's copy has only in-frame clones and leaves some out. The data contain about 4,800 clones, 70% to 80% of them singletons. This specimen was CD4+ T cells from blood, taken before the fourth cycle of nivolumab. These receptors originate from a human donor with classical Hodgkin lymphoma.

The rearrangement links TRBV7-9 to TRBJ1-4; D may be TRBD1 (5 bases). The CDR3 runs 15 residues. V lost 1 base and J lost 3, with 9 bases in between. The V gene's germline CDR1 is SEHNR and CDR2 FQNEAQ (reference sequence). DNA of the CDR3: TGTGCCAGCAGCTTAGTAGGGGCAGCTAATGAAAAACTGTTTTTT. Translation gives CASSLVGAANEKLFF.

The chain recombines TRBV7-9 with TRBJ2-7; D is perhaps TRBD1 (6 bases). Per the germline V gene, CDR1 is SEHNR and CDR2 is FQNEAQ (reference sequence). This CDR3 has 15 residues. The germline V and J ends were trimmed by 5 bases and 2 bases, with 16 bases remaining between them. The CDR3 is CASSPRGRGPYEQYF. The CDR3 DNA reads TGTGCCAGCAGCCCCAGGGGCAGAGGCCCCTACGAGCAGTACTTC.

The genes are TRBV2 and TRBJ1-1; the D is unclear. The V end lost 10 bases, the J end lost 0 bases, and 18 bases lay between the germline ends. Germline CDR1 SNHLY, CDR2 FYNNEI. The CDR3 has 15 amino acids. CDR3 DNA sequence: TGTGCCACATCAACAGAACAAATATTGAACACTGAAGCTTTCTTT. Its protein is CATSTEQILNTEAFF.

The chain is built from TRBV6-6 and TRBJ1-5; TRBD1 matches 10 bases. Germline lookup yields CDR1 MNHNY and CDR2 SVGAGI (reference sequence). V was clipped by 7 bases and J by 4 bases; unmatched bases: 7. The CDR3 runs to 15 residues. The CDR3 here is CASTPTGGLNQPQHF. The CDR3 DNA sequence: TGTGCCAGCACCCCGACAGGGGGCCTAAATCAGCCCCAGCATTTT.

The chain combines TRBV28 with TRBJ1-3; 11 bases are shared with TRBD1. This CDR3 spans 18 amino acids. Germline trimming cut 4 bases from V and 3 bases from J; bases unmatched to any gene: 11. Germline-derived CDR1 and CDR2 are MDHEN and SYDVKM. The CDR3 sequence: CASSSLRDRGFRGNTIYF. CDR3 sequence (DNA): TGTGCCAGCAGTTCACTCCGGGACAGGGGGTTTCGTGGAAACACCATATATTTT.

The chain links TRBV4-1 to TRBJ1-2; D is perhaps TRBD1 (6 bases). Germline lookup yields CDR1 MGHRA and CDR2 YSYEKL. V lost 6 bases and J lost 0, with 11 bases in between. CDR3 size: 14 residues. The CDR3: CASRSPGANYGYTF. The CDR3 region has the DNA TGCGCCAGCAGATCCCCAGGGGCTAACTATGGCTACACCTTC.

CDR3 loop: CASSPRGGIHQPQHF. The CDR3 nucleotides read TGTGCCAGCAGCCCCAGGGGAGGGATTCATCAGCCCCAGCATTTT. The chain couples TRBV7-2 to TRBJ1-5; a possible D gene is TRBD1 (6 bases). The CDR3 spans 15 residues. Per germline, CDR1 SGHTA and CDR2 FQGNSA. Trimming cost V 5 bases and J 5 bases, with 16 bases left between them.

The chain joins TRBV15 to TRBJ1-4, with D hard to call. CDR1 is LNHNV and CDR2 is YYDKDF in the germline V gene (reference sequence). The CDR3 covers 13 residues. V lost 4 bases and J lost 10, with 13 bases in between. CDR3 nucleotide sequence: TGTGCCACCAGCATTAAGGCTCTCGGAAAACTGTTTTTT. Amino acid sequence: CATSIKALGKLFF.

This clone was observed a handful of times. V is TRBV5-1 and J is TRBJ2-7, with D perhaps given as TRBD1 or TRBD2 (5 bases each). The germline V gene has CDR1 SGHRS and CDR2 YFSETQ. The V end was cut by 0 bases, the J end by 5 bases, with 15 bases between. The CDR3 is 15 residues long. CDR3 DNA sequence: TGCGCCAGCAGCTTGGCGGGGCGCCACCGAGACGAGCAGTACTTC. Its protein product is CASSLAGRHRDEQYF.

The CDR3 region is CASSLAQGRGYTF. Here the CDR3 DNA reads TGTGCCAGCAGCTTAGCACAGGGGCGCGGCTACACCTTC. The rearrangement joins TRBV7-6 to TRBJ1-2, with 7 bases that match TRBD1. J lost 8 bases, V lost 0 bases, and 3 bases had no gene match. There are 13 residues in the CDR3. The germline V gene has CDR1 SGHVS and CDR2 FNYEAQ.

The rearrangement uses TRBV28 and TRBJ2-1; 9 nucleotides line up with TRBD1. The CDR3 loop spans 18 amino acids. J gave up 4 bases and V 2 bases, and 12 bases lay outside the gene matches. The germline CDR1 and CDR2 sequences are MDHEN and SYDVKM. This CDR3 is CASSLEWGGQGHYNEQFF. The CDR3, as DNA: TGTGCCAGCAGTTTAGAGTGGGGCGGACAGGGGCATTACAATGAGCAGTTCTTC.

The chain links TRBV5-1 to TRBJ2-3; 9 positions agree with TRBD1. Germline V gives CDR1 SGHRS, CDR2 YFSETQ. V gave up 0 bases and J gave up 4 bases; unmatched junction bases: 9. The CDR3 length is 17 residues. CDR3 region: CASSLAPGQGRSDTQYF. As DNA, the CDR3 is TGCGCCAGCAGCTTGGCCCCGGGACAGGGCCGATCAGATACGCAGTATTTT.

This clone has just one count. V and J are TRBV28 and TRBJ2-5, with 8 bases fitting TRBD1. This CDR3 contains 15 residues. Germline loops: CDR1 MDHEN, CDR2 SYDVKM. With V trimmed by 5 bases and J by 5 bases, 10 bases remained unmatched. The CDR3 sequence is CASSPSQGAQETQYF. The CDR3 DNA reads as TGTGCCAGCAGTCCCAGCCAGGGGGCCCAGGAGACCCAGTACTTC.

The CDR3 sequence: CASNIGGLAGTDTQYF. As DNA, the CDR3 is TGTGCCAGCAACATAGGAGGGCTAGCGGGCACAGATACGCAGTATTTT. The chain uses TRBV5-4 and TRBJ2-3; TRBD2 aligns across 7 bases. Trimming removed 6 bases from V and 1 base from J; junction bases left unmatched: 11. The germline V gene has CDR1 SGHNT and CDR2 YYREEE (reference sequence). This CDR3 spans 16 amino acids.

In its sample, this clone was seen a few times. The chain links TRBV19 to TRBJ2-7; D is perhaps TRBD2 (6 bases). Trimming pared 3 bases from V and 0 bases from J, leaving 12 bases between. CDR1 is LNHDA and CDR2 is SQIVND in the germline V gene (reference sequence). CDR3 length equals 15 residues. The CDR3 reads CASSIRAGFSYEQYF. Written as DNA, the CDR3 is TGTGCCAGTAGTATCCGGGCGGGATTCTCCTACGAGCAGTACTTC.

This clone was recorded once. This chain connects TRBV10-3 to TRBJ2-5; D is possibly TRBD2 (5 bases). CDR1 ENHRY and CDR2 SYGVKD come from the germline V gene. The CDR3 runs to 14 residues. Trimming removed 10 bases from V and 4 bases from J, with 19 bases in between. DNA of the CDR3: TGTGCCACTCACGCCCCGGGGATGGGAGAGACCCAGTACTTC. The encoded protein is CATHAPGMGETQYF.

This chain uses TRBV7-2 with TRBJ1-1; a possible D gene is TRBD1 (5 bases). The germline V gene encodes CDR1 SGHTA and CDR2 FQGNSA. This CDR3 spans 13 amino acids. Trimming shortened V by 6 bases and J by 6 bases, and 14 bases separated the two germline ends. In DNA form, the CDR3 reads TGTGCCAGCAGGAGCGGGGGTTCCGCTGAAGCTTTCTTT. Protein sequence: CASRSGGSAEAFF.

This CDR3 reads CSSRGGHEQYF. The DNA of the CDR3 is TGCAGTTCCAGGGGCGGCCACGAGCAGTACTTC. The chain employs TRBV20-1 and TRBJ2-7, with D possibly matching TRBD1 (6 bases). The CDR3 is 11 amino acids. Germline V gene sequence: CDR1 DFQATT, CDR2 SNEGSKA (reference sequence). The V gene lost 8 bases and the J gene lost 5 bases, with 13 bases spanning the gap.

The rearrangement uses TRBV13 and TRBJ2-7; D may be TRBD1 or TRBD2 (5 bases each). The length of the CDR3 is 14 residues. In germline, CDR1 is PRHDT, CDR2 FYEKMQ (reference sequence). V lost 5 bases and J 5 bases, leaving 16 bases between the germline ends. Written as DNA, the CDR3 is TGTGCCAGCAGCAAAAGAGGCAGGGACCACGAGCAGTACTTC. Amino acid sequence: CASSKRGRDHEQYF.

The chain links TRBV2 to TRBJ2-2; D is unclear. Trimming shortened V by 11 bases and J by 6 bases, and 13 bases separated the two germline ends. The CDR3 contains 12 residues. CDR1 is SNHLY and CDR2 is FYNNEI in the germline V gene. DNA of the CDR3: TGTGCCTCAGCGACGGTCGCCGGGGAGCTGTTTTTT. This encodes CASATVAGELFF.

V usage is TRBV7-9 and J usage is TRBJ1-4; D remains unclear. Looked up from germline, CDR1 is SEHNR and CDR2 is FQNEAQ (reference sequence). The CDR3 runs to 17 residues. Trimming took off 4 bases at V and 4 bases at J, with 19 bases between the two ends. Here the CDR3 reads CASSSPGPRPGNEKLFF. DNA of the CDR3: TGTGCCAGCAGCTCCCCCGGGCCCAGACCCGGTAATGAAAAACTGTTTTTT.

The J gene is TRBJ1-1, the V gene TRBV2; TRBD1 might be the D (5 bases). CDR1 and CDR2 (germline): SNHLY, FYNNEI. The CDR3 totals 16 residues. V gave up 0 bases and J gave up 5 bases, with 16 bases separating them. CDR3 sequence reads: CASSEAPRAGGTEAFF. CDR3 DNA sequence: TGTGCCAGCAGTGAAGCGCCCCGGGCCGGGGGGACTGAAGCTTTCTTT.

This rearrangement joins TRBV7-8 to TRBJ2-1; 8 nucleotides agree with TRBD1. V shed 5 bases and J 3 bases; nucleotides not matched to a gene: 6. The CDR3 sequence is 15 residues long. The V gene's germline CDR1 is SGHVS and CDR2 FQNEAQ. In DNA, the CDR3 is TGTGCCAGCAGCACCCGACAGGGGAACTACAATGAGCAGTTCTTC. It encodes CASSTRQGNYNEQFF.